The 12 T cell receptor beta chains below all came from one sample that was sequenced in a study of T-cell reconstitution after alpha-beta-depleted transplantation in children. It was with unique molecular identifiers that the TCRbeta library was prepared. TCRdb re-called the PCR reads with MiXCR, one entry per CDR3 protein. Of a few hundred thousand distinct CDR3 sequences detected, roughly a tenth appear once; the ten largest clones hold around 5%. Material: PBMCs from the stem cell graft donor, obtained from the stem cell graft. Every receptor here comes from a human donor who donated a stem cell graft to a child with SCID.

At least ten counts were recorded for this clonotype. V is TRBV5-1 and J is TRBJ2-3; 9 nucleotides align to TRBD2. V gave up 3 bases and J gave up 1 base; unmatched junction bases: 12. Germline loops: CDR1 SGHRS, CDR2 YFSETQ. This CDR3 has 18 residues. As DNA, the CDR3 is TGCGCCAGCAGCTCCCATGAGCCGGGACTAGCCGGCACAGATACGCAGTATTTT. Protein product: CASSSHEPGLAGTDTQYF.

This clonotype was seen more than once but under ten times. The V call is TRBV5-1, the J call TRBJ1-4; a weak D match, TRBD1 (6 bases). The CDR3 consists of 18 residues. The ends were cut back, 4 bases at V and 0 bases at J, with 19 bases in the middle. Germline loops: CDR1 SGHRS, CDR2 YFSETQ. CDR3 DNA sequence: TGCGCCAGCAGCCCTGTTGGGGGGCGTAGGGCAACTAATGAAAAACTGTTTTTT. Amino acid sequence: CASSPVGGRRATNEKLFF.

V and J are TRBV7-2 and TRBJ2-7; 7 bases are a match to TRBD2. There are 15 residues in the CDR3. The J segment lost 2 bases and the V segment lost 0 bases, leaving 4 bases of the junction unmatched. CDR1 and CDR2 from the germline V gene are SGHTA and FQGNSA. CDR3 protein: CASSLALAGAYEQYF. CDR3 bases: TGTGCCAGCAGCTTAGCGCTGGCGGGGGCCTACGAGCAGTACTTC.

This clonotype was observed at least ten times. V gene TRBV12-3 or TRBV12-4 combines with J gene TRBJ2-1; 7 bases map to TRBD1. V lost 7 bases to trimming and J lost 5 bases; unmatched junction nucleotides: 11. This CDR3 comprises 15 residues. CDR3 amino acids: CASTPDRLFHNEQFF. DNA of the CDR3: TGTGCCAGCACCCCGGACAGGCTTTTCCACAATGAGCAGTTCTTC.

This clonotype was found many times. V is TRBV3-1 and J is TRBJ1-6; TRBD1 might be the D (5 bases). Trimming took off 4 bases at V and 5 bases at J, with 12 bases between the two ends. The germline V gene has CDR1 LGHDT and CDR2 YNNKEL (reference sequence). The CDR3 runs to 15 residues. CDR3 bases: TGTGCCAGCAGCCCCCAGGGAATCGATAATTCACCCCTCCACTTT. It specifies CASSPQGIDNSPLHF.

V is TRBV30 and J is TRBJ2-3, with 11 nucleotides matching TRBD2. The V and J ends lost 3 bases and 2 bases, in that order; junction bases with no gene match: 7. Germline CDR1 GTSNPN, CDR2 SVGIG (reference sequence). This CDR3 is built from 16 residues. CDR3 bases: TGTGCCTGGAGCGCTGGGACTAGCGGCTACACAGATACGCAGTATTTT. Its translation: CAWSAGTSGYTDTQYF.

This clonotype was detected many times. The V call is TRBV6-5, the J call TRBJ1-2; D gene ambiguous. The CDR3 extends over 16 amino acids. Germline-derived CDR1 and CDR2 are MNHEY and SVGAGI. V was trimmed by 0 bases and J by 2 bases, leaving 13 bases between them. The chain's CDR3 is CASSYSVLTANYGYTF. CDR3 nucleotide sequence: TGTGCCAGCAGTTACTCCGTCCTGACGGCAAACTATGGCTACACCTTC.

This clonotype occurred many times. V is TRBV7-6 and J is TRBJ1-5; TRBD1 matches at 12 bases. Germline V gene sequence: CDR1 SGHVS, CDR2 FNYEAQ. J gave up 2 bases and V 5 bases, and 7 bases lay outside the gene matches. The CDR3 runs 17 residues. DNA for the CDR3: TGTGCCAGCAGCCCGGGGACAGGGGGCATGGGCAATCAGCCCCAGCATTTT. Translating gives CASSPGTGGMGNQPQHF.

The V and J genes are TRBV7-2 and TRBJ2-3; tentatively, D is TRBD1 (6 bases). Germline-derived CDR1 and CDR2 are SGHTA and FQGNSA. CDR3 length equals 15 residues. V was cut by 1 base and J by 5 bases, with 13 bases left in between. The CDR3 bases are TGTGCCAGCAGCTTAGTGTGGGGGCCGGAAGATACGCAGTATTTT. Translation gives CASSLVWGPEDTQYF.

This clonotype was seen at least ten times. V usage is TRBV5-1 and J usage is TRBJ1-1; D gene ambiguous. This CDR3 contains 13 residues. Germline V lookup: CDR1 SGHRS, CDR2 YFSETQ. Trimming removed 3 bases at V and 1 base at J, with 7 bases between. CDR3 in DNA: TGCGCCAGCAGCTCGACAACGAACACTGAAGCTTTCTTT. Translation gives CASSSTTNTEAFF.

This clonotype appeared many times. This rearrangement joins TRBV29-1 to TRBJ2-1, with 8 bases that match TRBD1. CDR1 is SQVTM, CDR2 ANQGSEA, per germline. There are 14 residues in the CDR3. The trim removed 4 bases at V and 4 bases at J, leaving 6 bases unmatched. CDR3 nucleotide sequence: TGCAGCGTTGCAGGGGGACAGGCGTACAATGAGCAGTTCTTC. This gives the protein CSVAGGQAYNEQFF.

This clonotype was counted many times. This chain connects TRBV20-1 to TRBJ1-1; no clear D gene. Germline V gene data show CDR1 as DFQATT and CDR2 as SNEGSKA (reference sequence). The germline V and J ends were trimmed by 1 base and 4 bases, with 7 bases remaining between them. This CDR3 region has 12 residues. Here the CDR3 reads CSARGLSTEAFF. The DNA of the CDR3 is TGCAGTGCTAGAGGGCTATCCACTGAAGCTTTCTTT.